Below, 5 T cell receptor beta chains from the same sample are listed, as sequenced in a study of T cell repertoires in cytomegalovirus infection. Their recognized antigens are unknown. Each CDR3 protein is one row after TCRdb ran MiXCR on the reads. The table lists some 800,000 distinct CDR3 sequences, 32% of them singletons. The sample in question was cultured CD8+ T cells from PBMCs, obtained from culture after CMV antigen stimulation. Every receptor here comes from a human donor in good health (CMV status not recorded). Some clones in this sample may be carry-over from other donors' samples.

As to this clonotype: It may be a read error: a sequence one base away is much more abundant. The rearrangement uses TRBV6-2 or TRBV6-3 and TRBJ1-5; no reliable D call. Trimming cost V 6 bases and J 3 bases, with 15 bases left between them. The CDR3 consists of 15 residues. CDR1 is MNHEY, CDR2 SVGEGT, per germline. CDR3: CASSETNDDNQPQHF. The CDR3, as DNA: TGTGCCAGCAGCGAGACGAATGACGACAATCAGCCCCAGCATTTT.

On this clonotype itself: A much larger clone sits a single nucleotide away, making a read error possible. This chain's CDR3 is CASSEAQWISTDTQYF. The CDR3 DNA reads as TGTGCCAGCAGTGAAGCGCAGTGGATATCCACAGATACGCAGTATTTT. V is TRBV6-1 and J is TRBJ2-3; D is undetermined. The germline V gene encodes CDR1 MNHNS and CDR2 SASEGT. Trimming stripped 0 bases from V and 2 bases from J, with 12 bases between. The CDR3 length is 16 residues.

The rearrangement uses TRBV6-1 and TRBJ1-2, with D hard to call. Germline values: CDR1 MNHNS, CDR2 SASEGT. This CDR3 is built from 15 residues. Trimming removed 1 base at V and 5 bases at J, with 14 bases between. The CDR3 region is CASSEGVGRGYGYTF. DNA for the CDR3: TGTGCCAGCAGTGAAGGGGTGGGAAGAGGATATGGCTACACCTTC.

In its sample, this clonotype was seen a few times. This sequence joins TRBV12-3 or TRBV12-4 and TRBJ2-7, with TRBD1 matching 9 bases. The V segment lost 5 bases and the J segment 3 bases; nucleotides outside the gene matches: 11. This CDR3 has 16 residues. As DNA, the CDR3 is TGTGCCAGCAGTCTAGGGGGGACAGGGAGGGTCTACGAGCAGTACTTC. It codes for CASSLGGTGRVYEQYF.

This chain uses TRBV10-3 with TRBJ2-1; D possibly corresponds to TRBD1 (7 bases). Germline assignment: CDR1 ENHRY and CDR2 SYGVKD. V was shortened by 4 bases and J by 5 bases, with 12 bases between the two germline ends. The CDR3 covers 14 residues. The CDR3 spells CAISGGDRDNEQFF. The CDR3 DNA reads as TGTGCCATCAGTGGGGGGGACAGAGACAATGAGCAGTTCTTC.